These T cell receptor beta chains were read from a single sample in a study of shared clonotypes between healthy human individuals. Sequencing was performed with immunoSEQ multiplex PCR; in TCRdb, only in-frame clones are kept and a portion is missing. The sample carries hundreds of thousands of clones, around 73% recorded once. The sequenced sample consisted of memory CD4+ T cells sorted from blood. Receptor source: a woman in her 30s in good health. Each CDR3 is given with its conserved first and last residue. D genes are given only for firm matches. Not all rows give a size; the values are once, few, many and, for expanded clones, a class.

TRBV7-9	TRBJ2-7	TRBD1	NA	TGTGCCAGCAGTTCCACAGGGGGTAATTTCGAGCAGTACTTC	CASSSTGGNFEQYF
TRBV7-9	TRBJ2-7	TRBD2	NA	TGTGCCAGCAGCTTCAGACTAGCGCCGCACCCTCTCCCCCTCTACGAGCAGTACTTC	CASSFRLAPHPLPLYEQYF
TRBV6-1	TRBJ1-4	TRBD1	NA	TGTGCCAGCAGTGAGGGGACAGGGGTATCCGAAAAACTGTTTTTT	CASSEGTGVSEKLFF
TRBV5-1	TRBJ2-7	NA	NA	TGCGCCAGCAGCTTGGCTATGGACAGCTCCTACGAGCAGTACTTC	CASSLAMDSSYEQYF
TRBV5-1	TRBJ2-7	TRBD1	NA	TGCGCCAGCAGCATCGCCAGGGGGCCCTACGAGCAGTACTTC	CASSIARGPYEQYF
TRBV2	TRBJ1-5	TRBD1	NA	TGTGCCAGCAGCGACAGGGGTCAGCCCCAGCATTTT	CASSDRGQPQHF
TRBV2	TRBJ2-2	TRBD1	NA	TGTGCCAGCAGGCCGGGACAGGGATTGGTCGGGGAGCTGTTTTTT	CASRPGQGLVGELFF
TRBV19	TRBJ1-4	TRBD1	NA	TGTGCCAGTAGTCGCAGTGGACAGGAGAATGAAAAACTGTTTTTT	CASSRSGQENEKLFF
TRBV19	TRBJ2-7	TRBD2	NA	TGTGCCAGTAGTGGAAGCGGGAGGGCCCCCGAGCAGTACTTC	CASSGSGRAPEQYF
TRBV6-5	TRBJ1-2	NA	NA	TGTGCCAGCAGTTTTAGGGGTTCCGGCTACACCTTC	CASSFRGSGYTF
TRBV19	TRBJ1-5	TRBD1	NA	TGTGCCAGTAGTTCCTCGACAGGGGGTTGGCAGCCCCAGCATTTT	CASSSSTGGWQPQHF
TRBV2	TRBJ1-2	NA	NA	TGTGCCAGCAGTGAGGAATTTGGCTACACCTTC	CASSEEFGYTF
TRBV4-2	TRBJ1-4	NA	NA	TGTGCCAGCAGCCAAGATTTTGGCAGCCTTAGGGAAAAACTGTTTTTT	CASSQDFGSLREKLFF
TRBV14	TRBJ2-7	NA	few	TGTGCCAGCAGCCAGGGGTCCTCCTACGAGCAGTACTTC	CASSQGSSYEQYF
TRBV6-1	TRBJ2-7	NA	NA	TGTGCCAGCTCGGGCCCCGGATCCTACGAGCAGTACTTC	CASSGPGSYEQYF
TRBV19	TRBJ1-5	NA	NA	TGTGCCAGTAGTATAGGGGACAGCAATCAGCCCCAGCATTTT	CASSIGDSNQPQHF
TRBV27	TRBJ2-2	NA	NA	TGTGCCAGCAGTTTATCCGGTAGGAACACCGGGGAGCTGTTTTTT	CASSLSGRNTGELFF
TRBV7-9	TRBJ2-7	NA	few	TGTGCCAGCAGCTCGACATCGTTGGTGGAGCAGTACTTC	CASSSTSLVEQYF